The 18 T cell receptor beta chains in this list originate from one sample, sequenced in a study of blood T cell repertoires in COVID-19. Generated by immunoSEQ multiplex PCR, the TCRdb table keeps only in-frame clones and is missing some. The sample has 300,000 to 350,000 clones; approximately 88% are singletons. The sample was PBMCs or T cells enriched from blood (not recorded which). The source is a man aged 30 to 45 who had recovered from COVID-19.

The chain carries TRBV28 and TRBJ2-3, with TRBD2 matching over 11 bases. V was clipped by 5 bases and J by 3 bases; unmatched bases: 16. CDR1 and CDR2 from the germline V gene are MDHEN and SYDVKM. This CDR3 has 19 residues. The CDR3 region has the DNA TGTGCCAGCAGTCCCCACACACCGATTAGCGGGGGGGGTACAGATACGCAGTATTTT. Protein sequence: CASSPHTPISGGGTDTQYF.

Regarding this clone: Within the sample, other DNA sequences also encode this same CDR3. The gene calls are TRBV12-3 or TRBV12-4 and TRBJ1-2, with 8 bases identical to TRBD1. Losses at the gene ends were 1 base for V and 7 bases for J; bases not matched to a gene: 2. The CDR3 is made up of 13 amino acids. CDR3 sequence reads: CASSLGQGSGYTF. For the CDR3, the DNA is TGTGCCAGCAGTTTAGGACAGGGGAGTGGCTACACCTTC.

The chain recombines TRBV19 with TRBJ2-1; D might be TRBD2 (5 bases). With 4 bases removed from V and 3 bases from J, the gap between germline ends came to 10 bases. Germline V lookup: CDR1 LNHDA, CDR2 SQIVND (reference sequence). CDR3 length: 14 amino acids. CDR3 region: CASSNQRVYNEQFF. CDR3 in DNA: TGTGCCAGTAGTAACCAGAGGGTCTACAATGAGCAGTTCTTC.

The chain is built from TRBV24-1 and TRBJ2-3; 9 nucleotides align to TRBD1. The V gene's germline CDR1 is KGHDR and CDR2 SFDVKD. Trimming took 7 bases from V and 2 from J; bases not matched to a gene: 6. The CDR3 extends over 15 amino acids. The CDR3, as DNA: TGTGCCACCAGCGGACAGGGGTTGCCCACAGATACGCAGTATTTT. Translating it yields CATSGQGLPTDTQYF.

CDR3: CASSAQGTEAFF. The DNA for the CDR3 is TGTGCCAGCAGCGCCCAGGGGACTGAAGCTTTCTTT. J is TRBJ1-1 and V is TRBV9, with D possibly TRBD1 on 6 matching bases. This CDR3 spans 12 amino acids. The germline V gene has CDR1 SGDLS and CDR2 YYNGEE. V shed 3 bases and J shed 5 bases, with 8 bases lying between them.

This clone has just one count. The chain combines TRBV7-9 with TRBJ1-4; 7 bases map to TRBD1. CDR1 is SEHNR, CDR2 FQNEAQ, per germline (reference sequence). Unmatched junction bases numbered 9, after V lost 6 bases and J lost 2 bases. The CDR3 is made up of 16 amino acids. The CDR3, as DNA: TGTGCCAGCAGTAGAAGCGGAGGGGGCACTAATGAAAAACTGTTTTTT. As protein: CASSRSGGGTNEKLFF. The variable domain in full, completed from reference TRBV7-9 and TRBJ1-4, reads DTGVSQNPRHKITKRGQNVTFRCDPISEHNRLYWYRQTLGQGPEFLTYFQNEAQLEKSRLLSDRFSAERPKGSFSTLEIQRTEQGDSAMYLCASSRSGGGTNEKLFFGSGTQLSVL.

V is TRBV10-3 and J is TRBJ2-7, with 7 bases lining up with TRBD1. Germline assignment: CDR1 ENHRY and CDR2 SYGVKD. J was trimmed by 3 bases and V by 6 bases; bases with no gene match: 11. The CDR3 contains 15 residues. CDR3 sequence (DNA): TGTGCCATCAGGGCGGGCGACAGGGCATTCTACGAGCAGTACTTC. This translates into CAIRAGDRAFYEQYF.

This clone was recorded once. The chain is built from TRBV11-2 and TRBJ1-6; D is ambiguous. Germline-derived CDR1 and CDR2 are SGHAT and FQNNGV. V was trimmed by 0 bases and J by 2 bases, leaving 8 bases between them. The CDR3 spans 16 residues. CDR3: CASSLDLGPYNSPLHF. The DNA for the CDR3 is TGTGCCAGCAGCTTAGATCTTGGCCCCTATAATTCACCCCTCCACTTT.

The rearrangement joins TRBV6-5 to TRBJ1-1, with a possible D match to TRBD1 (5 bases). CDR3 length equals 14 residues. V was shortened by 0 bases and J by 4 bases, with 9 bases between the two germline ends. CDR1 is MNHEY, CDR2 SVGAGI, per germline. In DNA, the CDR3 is TGTGCCAGCAGTTACTCTGGCGGGGGCACTGAAGCTTTCTTT. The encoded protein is CASSYSGGGTEAFF.

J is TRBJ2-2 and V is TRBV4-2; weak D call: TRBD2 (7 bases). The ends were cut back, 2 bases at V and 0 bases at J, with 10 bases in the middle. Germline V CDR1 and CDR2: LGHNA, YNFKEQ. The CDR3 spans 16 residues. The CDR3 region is CASSQRGGTNTGELFF. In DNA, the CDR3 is TGTGCCAGCAGCCAAAGGGGGGGGACGAACACCGGGGAGCTGTTTTTT.

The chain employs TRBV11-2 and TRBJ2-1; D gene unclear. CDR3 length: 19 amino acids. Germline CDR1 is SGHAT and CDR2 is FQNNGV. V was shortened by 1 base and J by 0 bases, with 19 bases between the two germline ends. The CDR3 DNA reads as TGTGCCAGCAGCTTAGTTCACAGTAATACACCGAGCTCCTACAATGAGCAGTTCTTC. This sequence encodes CASSLVHSNTPSSYNEQFF. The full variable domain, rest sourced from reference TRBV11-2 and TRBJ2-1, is EAGVAQSPRYKIIEKRQSVAFWCNPISGHATLYWYQQILGQGPKLLIQFQNNGVVDDSQLPKDRFSAERLKGVDSTLKIQPAKLEDSAVYLCASSLVHSNTPSSYNEQFFGPGTRLTVL.

CDR3 amino acids: CASAPTGSSYNEQFF. Written as DNA, the CDR3 is TGTGCCAGCGCCCCGACAGGGAGCTCCTACAATGAGCAGTTCTTC. This chain links TRBV28 with TRBJ2-1; 7 nucleotides line up with TRBD1. Trimming took 8 bases from V and 0 from J; bases not matched to a gene: 7. Germline CDR1 reads MDHEN; CDR2 reads SYDVKM. This CDR3 region has 15 residues.

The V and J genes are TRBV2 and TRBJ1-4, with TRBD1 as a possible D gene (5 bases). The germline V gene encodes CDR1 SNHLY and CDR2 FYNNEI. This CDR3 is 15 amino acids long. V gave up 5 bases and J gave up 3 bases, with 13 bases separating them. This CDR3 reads CASSKTQGSNEKLFF. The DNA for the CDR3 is TGTGCCAGCAGTAAAACGCAGGGTTCTAATGAAAAACTGTTTTTT.

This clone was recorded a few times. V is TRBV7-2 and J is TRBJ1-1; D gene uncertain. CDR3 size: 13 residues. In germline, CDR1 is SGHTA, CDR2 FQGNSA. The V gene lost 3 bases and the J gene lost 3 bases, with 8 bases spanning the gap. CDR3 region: CASSLRAHTEAFF. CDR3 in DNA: TGTGCCAGCAGCTTGCGGGCCCACACTGAAGCTTTCTTT.

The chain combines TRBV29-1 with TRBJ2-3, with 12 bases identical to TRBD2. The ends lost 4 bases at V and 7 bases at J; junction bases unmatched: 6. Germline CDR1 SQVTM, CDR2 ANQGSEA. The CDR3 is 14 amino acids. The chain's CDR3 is CSVALAGGLNTQYF. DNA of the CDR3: TGCAGCGTTGCCCTAGCGGGGGGGCTCAATACGCAGTATTTT.

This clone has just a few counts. The chain's CDR3 is CAWSGGTLLPQHF. DNA of the CDR3: TGTGCCTGGAGTGGAGGGACACTTTTGCCCCAGCATTTT. The chain links TRBV30 to TRBJ1-5; D is perhaps TRBD1 (6 bases). The V gene lost 1 base and the J gene lost 9 bases, with 13 bases spanning the gap. The length of the CDR3 is 13 residues. The germline V gene encodes CDR1 GTSNPN and CDR2 SVGIG (reference sequence).

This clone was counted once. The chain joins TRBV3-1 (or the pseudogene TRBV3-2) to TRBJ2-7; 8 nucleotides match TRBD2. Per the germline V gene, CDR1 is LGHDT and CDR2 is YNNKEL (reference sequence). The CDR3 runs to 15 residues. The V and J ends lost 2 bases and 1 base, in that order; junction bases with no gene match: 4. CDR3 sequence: CASSQSGGASYEQYF. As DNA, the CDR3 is TGTGCCAGCAGCCAAAGCGGGGGTGCTTCCTACGAGCAGTACTTC.

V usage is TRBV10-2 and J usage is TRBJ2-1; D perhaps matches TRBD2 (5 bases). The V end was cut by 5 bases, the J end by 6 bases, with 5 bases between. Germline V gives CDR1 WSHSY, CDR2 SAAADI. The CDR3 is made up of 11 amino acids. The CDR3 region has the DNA TGCGCCAGCAGTCGGGGCAATGAGCAGTTCTTC. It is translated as CASSRGNEQFF.